A single sample is the source of the 24 T cell receptor beta chains below, sequenced in a study of human T cells and chemical hapten exposure. TCRdb recomputed calls from the RACE reads with MiXCR, one row per CDR3 protein. The sample has 95,000 or so distinct CDR3 sequences; approximately 10% are singletons. Time point given: patch test 2, 6 weeks after DPC sensitization. Described treatment: therapeutic diphenylcyclopropenone sensitization with weekly scalp DPC. The sequencing here drew on whole blood, taken in connection with sensitization to the hapten diphenylcyclopropenone (DPC). The source is a woman aged 40 to 50 with alopecia areata. Some clones in this sample may be carry-over from other donors' samples.

This clonotype was seen repeatedly, ten times or more. The chain couples TRBV5-1 to TRBJ2-3; 12 nucleotides agree with TRBD1. V shed 3 bases and J 2 bases; nucleotides not matched to a gene: 10. This CDR3 contains 18 residues. Germline lookup yields CDR1 SGHRS and CDR2 YFSETQ. The DNA for the CDR3 is TGCGCCAGCAGCTCAGGGACAGGGGGCTTATCTAACACAGATACGCAGTATTTT. Protein: CASSSGTGGLSNTDTQYF.

In this sample, this clonotype turned up many times. CDR3 amino acids: CASSPTKYYGYTF. CDR3 sequence (DNA): TGTGCCAGCAGTCCAACAAAGTACTATGGCTACACCTTC. The V gene is TRBV6-6, the J gene TRBJ1-2, with no clear D. V shed 5 bases and J shed 3 bases, with 10 bases lying between them. This CDR3 is built from 13 residues. Per the germline V gene, CDR1 is MNHNY and CDR2 is SVGAGI (reference sequence).

Concerning this clonotype: Being one base from a much bigger clone, this may be a read error. The rearrangement links TRBV16 to TRBJ2-3; D is unresolved. This CDR3 spans 15 amino acids. In germline, CDR1 is KGHSY, CDR2 FQNENV. The CDR3: CVSTSTTTSTDTQYF. For the CDR3, the DNA is TGTGTCAGCACCTCGACCACAACTAGCACAGATACGCAGTATTTT. Full variable domain (remainder filled in from reference TRBV16 and TRBJ2-3): GEEVAQTPKHLVRGEGQKAKLYCAPIKGHSYVFWYQQVLKNEFKFLISFQNENVFDETGMPKERFSAKCLPNSPCSLEIQATKLEDSAVYFCVSTSTTTSTDTQYFGPGTRLTVL.

This clonotype appeared many times. The chain carries TRBV6-6 and TRBJ2-1, with 14 bases lining up with TRBD2. The germline gives CDR1 MNHNY, CDR2 SVGAGI (reference sequence). After removal of 1 base from V and 1 base from J, the junction contained 6 bases not matched to a gene. The CDR3 runs to 19 residues. The CDR3 spells CASSYFGTSGSASYNEQFF. CDR3 nucleotides: TGTGCCAGCAGTTACTTCGGGACTAGCGGGAGTGCGTCCTACAATGAGCAGTTCTTC.

The table lists this clonotype with many counts. J is TRBJ2-3 and V is TRBV28; D possibly matches TRBD1 or TRBD2 (5 bases each). The CDR3 contains 14 residues. V was cut by 4 bases and J by 6 bases, with 14 bases left in between. Looked up from germline, CDR1 is MDHEN and CDR2 is SYDVKM. CDR3 region: CASSSGPPYDTQYF. In nucleotides, the CDR3 is TGTGCCAGCAGTTCGGGACCTCCTTACGATACGCAGTATTTT.

The chain carries TRBV7-2 and TRBJ2-1; tentatively, D is TRBD1 (5 bases). The germline V gene has CDR1 SGHTA and CDR2 FQGNSA. The CDR3 is 15 residues long. The V and J ends lost 1 base and 7 bases respectively, with 14 bases between them. The CDR3 DNA reads TGTGCCAGCAGCTTAGTAGGTGGGGCCGGGAATGAGCAGTTCTTC. Translated, it gives CASSLVGGAGNEQFF.

This clonotype appeared many times. The rearrangement uses TRBV29-1 and TRBJ2-5; tentative D call: TRBD1 (6 bases). Trimming stripped 3 bases from V and 5 bases from J, with 10 bases between. The germline CDR1 and CDR2 sequences are SQVTM and ANQGSEA. The CDR3 is 12 amino acids. The CDR3 sequence is CSVDQGPETQYF. CDR3 bases: TGCAGCGTTGATCAGGGGCCGGAGACCCAGTACTTC.

This rearrangement joins TRBV12-3 or TRBV12-4 to TRBJ1-3, with D perhaps TRBD1 (6 bases). With 5 bases removed from V and 2 bases from J, the gap between germline ends came to 10 bases. The CDR3 runs 14 residues. CDR3 region: CASSPHRAGNTIYF. Here the CDR3 DNA reads TGTGCCAGCAGTCCCCACAGGGCTGGAAACACCATATATTTT.

This clonotype has a count of ten or more. The chain uses TRBV7-3 and TRBJ2-5; TRBD2 matches 12 bases. The junction had 5 bases not matched to a gene; V was cut back by 5 bases and J by 4 bases. Looked up from germline, CDR1 is SGHTA and CDR2 is FQGTGA. The CDR3 is 15 amino acids. CDR3 DNA: TGTGCCAGCAGCCCCCTAGCGGGGGGGATAGAGACCCAGTACTTC. It translates to CASSPLAGGIETQYF. Supplemented by reference TRBV7-3 and TRBJ2-5, the full variable domain reads GAGVSQTPSNKVTEKGKYVELRCDPISGHTALYWYRQSLGQGPEFLIYFQGTGAADDSGLPNDRFFAVRPEGSVSTLKIQRTERGDSAVYLCASSPLAGGIETQYFGPGTRLLVL.

This clonotype was observed a handful of times. The V and J genes are TRBV28 and TRBJ2-6; D perhaps matches TRBD1 (5 bases). V lost 10 bases, J lost 2 bases, and 6 bases lay in between. CDR3 length: 12 amino acids. The germline gives CDR1 MDHEN, CDR2 SYDVKM. The CDR3 DNA sequence: TGTGCCACCAGGGCTGGGGCCAACGTCCTGACTTTC. This codes for CATRAGANVLTF.

This clonotype was counted ten times or more. The rearrangement uses TRBV12-3 or TRBV12-4 and TRBJ1-4; possibly TRBD1 for D (5 bases). The germline V and J ends were trimmed by 3 bases and 5 bases, with 13 bases remaining between them. This CDR3 contains 15 residues. CDR3 in amino acids: CASSFRGGGNEKLFF. CDR3 sequence (DNA): TGTGCCAGCAGTTTTCGGGGCGGAGGGAATGAAAAACTGTTTTTT.

This clonotype was counted many times. The chain recombines TRBV5-6 with TRBJ2-2; 8 bases are a match to TRBD1. Germline lookup yields CDR1 SGHDT and CDR2 YYEEEE. J lost 9 bases, V lost 1 base, and 8 bases had no gene match. The CDR3 totals 15 residues. In DNA form, the CDR3 reads TGTGCCAGCAGCTTGCCAAACCAGGGGGCCCGGGAGCTGTTTTTT. Translation gives CASSLPNQGARELFF.

The CDR3 here is CASSRDRLQRSYNEQFF. For the CDR3, the DNA is TGTGCCAGCAGCCGCGACAGGCTACAGAGGTCCTACAATGAGCAGTTCTTC. The V call is TRBV6-4, the J call TRBJ2-1; a possible D gene is TRBD1 (6 bases). The CDR3 consists of 17 residues. Looked up from germline, CDR1 is MRHNA and CDR2 is SNTAGT. V gave up 6 bases and J gave up 1 base, with 19 bases separating them.

The table lists this clonotype with many counts. The chain uses TRBV6-1 and TRBJ2-7; maybe TRBD2 (7 bases). CDR3 length: 14 amino acids. Trimming took off 8 bases at V and 1 base at J, with 15 bases between the two ends. Germline-derived CDR1 and CDR2 are MNHNS and SASEGT. CDR3 protein: CASWEGVGSYEQYF. The CDR3 DNA reads TGTGCCAGCTGGGAGGGGGTCGGGTCCTACGAGCAGTACTTC.

The chain links TRBV29-1 to TRBJ2-1, with D tentatively TRBD1 (5 bases). V was cut by 2 bases and J by 8 bases, with 10 bases left in between. Germline assignment: CDR1 SQVTM and CDR2 ANQGSEA. The CDR3 runs 12 residues. The CDR3 DNA is TGCAGCGTTGAACAGGGTATTGATGAGCAGTTCTTC. Amino acid sequence: CSVEQGIDEQFF.

This clonotype was recorded many times. The V gene is TRBV4-2, the J gene TRBJ1-5, with D uncertain. With 0 bases removed from V and 9 bases from J, the gap between germline ends came to 15 bases. Germline-derived CDR1 and CDR2 are LGHNA and YNFKEQ. The CDR3 spans 15 residues. Here the CDR3 reads CASSQDRVSTAPQHF. In nucleotides, the CDR3 is TGTGCCAGCAGCCAAGATCGGGTGTCTACTGCGCCCCAGCATTTT.

This clonotype was counted between two and nine times. The chain has TRBV5-1 and TRBJ1-2; no clear D. Germline V lookup: CDR1 SGHRS, CDR2 YFSETQ. Between the trimmed V and J ends, which lost 4 bases and 0 bases, there was a span of 13 bases. The CDR3 contains 15 residues. CDR3 sequence (DNA): TGCGCCAGCAGCCCCGCCGGGCGGACTAACTATGGCTACACCTTC. Protein sequence: CASSPAGRTNYGYTF.

CDR3 residues: CASSESPARGAYEQYF. CDR3 sequence (DNA): TGCGCCAGCAGTGAGTCACCGGCCAGGGGGGCCTACGAGCAGTACTTC. The V call is TRBV10-2, the J call TRBJ2-7, with D possibly TRBD1 on 7 matching bases. The CDR3 totals 16 residues. The V and J ends lost 0 bases and 2 bases respectively, with 14 bases between them. Looked up from germline, CDR1 is WSHSY and CDR2 is SAAADI.

Details on this clonotype: A much more abundant neighbour one base away suggests this may be a read error. The chain carries TRBV18 and TRBJ2-7; D unclear. The germline V gene has CDR1 KGHSH and CDR2 LQKENI. There are 14 residues in the CDR3. The CDR3 loop reads CVSSEVRLGYEQYF. The DNA of the CDR3 is TGTGTCAGCTCAGAAGTCAGGCTGGGGTACGAGCAGTACTTC.

Worth noting for this clonotype: This sequence may be a read error, since a much larger clone differs from it by one base. This chain uses TRBV7-9 with TRBJ1-1; TRBD1 might be the D (5 bases). Trimming shortened V by 0 bases and J by 7 bases, and 12 bases separated the two germline ends. This CDR3 has 14 residues. Germline assignment: CDR1 SEHNR and CDR2 FQNEAQ (reference sequence). CDR3 amino acids: CASSLAQGAIEAFF. For the CDR3, the DNA is TGTGCCAGCAGCTTAGCGCAAGGGGCCATTGAAGCTTTCTTT.

The chain employs TRBV2 and TRBJ1-2; the match to TRBD1 covers 7 bases. Germline CDR1 reads SNHLY; CDR2 reads FYNNEI. The V and J ends lost 8 bases and 6 bases, in that order; junction bases with no gene match: 9. The CDR3 has 13 amino acids. This chain's CDR3 is CASDQGEGNGYTF. CDR3 nucleotides: TGTGCCAGCGATCAGGGGGAAGGAAATGGCTACACCTTC.

With regard to this clonotype: A much larger clone differs by one base, so this may be a read error. V and J are TRBV28 and TRBJ2-2; TRBD2 might be the D (8 bases). The CDR3 loop spans 15 amino acids. Germline assignment: CDR1 MDHEN and CDR2 SYDVKM. CDR3 sequence reads: CASSPGGTVTGVLFF. CDR3 nucleotide sequence: TGTGCCAGCAGTCCGGGGGGGACAGTAACCGGGGTGCTGTTTTTT.

This clonotype was detected many times. V is TRBV10-3 and J is TRBJ1-1; D is unresolved. The V end was cut by 4 bases, the J end by 2 bases, with 14 bases between. The germline CDR1 and CDR2 sequences are ENHRY and SYGVKD. The CDR3 is 15 amino acids. The CDR3 DNA is TGTGCCATCAGTGGGTTGGGGAGAGATAACACTGAAGCTTTCTTT. This codes for CAISGLGRDNTEAFF.

In its sample, this clonotype was seen a few times. The gene calls are TRBV28 and TRBJ1-6; TRBD1 matches 7 bases. J gave up 0 bases and V 6 bases, and 2 bases lay outside the gene matches. The CDR3 covers 15 residues. Germline V gene lookup returns CDR1 MDHEN and CDR2 SYDVKM. The CDR3 reads CASRTGSSYNSPLHF. CDR3 DNA: TGTGCCAGCAGGACAGGGAGCTCCTATAATTCACCCCTCCACTTT. Based on the CDR3 plus reference TRBV28 and TRBJ1-6, the full variable domain is DVKVTQSSRYLVKRTGEKVFLECVQDMDHENMFWYRQDPGLGLRLIYFSYDVKMKEKGDIPEGYSVSREKKERFSLILESASTNQTSMYLCASRTGSSYNSPLHFGNGTRLTVT.